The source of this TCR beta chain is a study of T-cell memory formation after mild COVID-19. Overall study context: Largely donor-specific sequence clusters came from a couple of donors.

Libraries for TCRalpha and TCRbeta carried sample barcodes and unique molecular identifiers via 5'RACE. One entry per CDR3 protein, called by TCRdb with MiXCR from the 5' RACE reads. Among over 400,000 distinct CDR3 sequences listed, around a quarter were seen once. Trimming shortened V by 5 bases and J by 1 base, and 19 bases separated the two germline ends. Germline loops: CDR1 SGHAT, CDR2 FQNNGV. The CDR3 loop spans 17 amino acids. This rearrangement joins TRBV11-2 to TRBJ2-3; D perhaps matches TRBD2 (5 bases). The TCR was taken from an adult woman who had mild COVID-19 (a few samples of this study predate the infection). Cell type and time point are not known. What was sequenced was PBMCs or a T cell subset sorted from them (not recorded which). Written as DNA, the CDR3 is TGTGCCAGCAGCCCCGATCCCCCGACTACTGGCACAGATACGCAGTATTTT. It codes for CASSPDPPTTGTDTQYF.